The 14 T cell receptor beta chains reported below all come from one sample, sequenced in a study of blood T cell repertoires in COVID-19. Assay: immunoSEQ multiplex PCR; the TCRdb copy retains only in-frame clones and omits some. Of about 530,000 clones detected, 85% to 90% appear once; the ten largest clones hold less than 9%. Sequencing was performed on peripheral blood. The receptors here all came from a woman aged 50 to 60 with COVID-19, enrolled during active disease.

This clone was observed a few times. The chain is built from TRBV5-4 and TRBJ1-1; D perhaps matches TRBD1 (6 bases). The CDR3 has 14 residues. Germline values: CDR1 SGHNT, CDR2 YYREEE (reference sequence). Trimming took off 6 bases at V and 3 bases at J, with 15 bases between the two ends. The DNA of the CDR3 is TGTGCCAGCACCCTCCGGGAGGGGGACACTGAAGCTTTCTTT. Translated: CASTLREGDTEAFF.

The chain links TRBV6-5 to TRBJ1-5; D remains unclear. Trimming left V 6 bases short and J 5 bases short, with 11 bases between. Germline V gene data show CDR1 as MNHEY and CDR2 as SVGAGI. The CDR3 has 13 residues. CDR3 protein: CASSSRFDQPQHF. The CDR3 DNA follows: TGTGCCAGCAGCTCGCGATTCGATCAGCCCCAGCATTTT.

The V gene is TRBV19, the J gene TRBJ2-6, with 9 bases lining up with TRBD1. Germline values: CDR1 LNHDA, CDR2 SQIVND (reference sequence). This CDR3 is built from 19 residues. V trimming: 3 bases; J trimming: 2 bases; junction bases outside the gene matches: 11. CDR3: CASSISGGGQGTGANVLTF. For the CDR3, the DNA is TGTGCCAGTAGTATTTCTGGGGGCGGACAGGGGACTGGGGCCAACGTCCTGACTTTC.

This clone has only one observation. The CDR3 loop reads CASSFKGAGTEAFF. CDR3 sequence (DNA): TGTGCCAGCAGTTTCAAGGGGGCGGGGACTGAAGCTTTCTTT. The chain employs TRBV2 and TRBJ1-1, with TRBD1 identical over 7 bases. Germline V gives CDR1 SNHLY, CDR2 FYNNEI. This CDR3 contains 14 residues. The V segment lost 5 bases and the J segment 5 bases; nucleotides outside the gene matches: 8. The variable domain in full, completed from reference TRBV2 and TRBJ1-1, reads EPEVTQTPSHQVTQMGQEVILRCVPISNHLYFYWYRQILGQKVEFLVSFYNNEISEKSEIFDDQFSVERPDGSNFTLKIRSTKLEDSAMYFCASSFKGAGTEAFFGQGTRLTVV.

V gene TRBV7-3 combines with J gene TRBJ2-1; weak D call: TRBD1 (6 bases). Germline CDR1 is SGHTA and CDR2 is FQGTGA. V was cut by 0 bases and J by 2 bases, with 11 bases left in between. The CDR3 length is 16 residues. CDR3 nucleotide sequence: TGTGCCAGCAGCTTAACCGGGGACAACCCCTACAATGAGCAGTTCTTC. The encoded protein is CASSLTGDNPYNEQFF.

CDR3 nucleotides: TGTGCCAGCTTCTCCTTGGGGCCTGGAAACACCATATATTTT. The encoded protein is CASFSLGPGNTIYF. This chain uses TRBV6-5 with TRBJ1-3, with a possible D match to TRBD1 (5 bases). Per germline, CDR1 MNHEY and CDR2 SVGAGI. The CDR3 length is 14 residues. Trimming left V 8 bases short and J 2 bases short, with 13 bases between.

This clone was found a few times. The chain couples TRBV3-1 (or the pseudogene TRBV3-2) to TRBJ2-1; D possibly corresponds to TRBD2 (6 bases). CDR1 LGHDT and CDR2 YNNKEL come from the germline V gene (reference sequence). The V and J ends lost 1 base and 6 bases respectively, with 7 bases between them. The CDR3 is 13 residues long. CDR3 in amino acids: CASSQGRVNEQFF. The DNA for the CDR3 is TGTGCCAGCAGCCAAGGGAGGGTCAATGAGCAGTTCTTC.

The chain links TRBV30 to TRBJ1-6, with 11 bases lining up with TRBD1. The V gene's germline CDR1 is GTSNPN and CDR2 SVGIG (reference sequence). J lost 8 bases, V lost 7 bases, and 10 bases had no gene match. The CDR3 length is 15 residues. The CDR3 sequence is CAFSTLGQGDSPLHF. In DNA, the CDR3 is TGTGCCTTCTCGACCCTGGGACAGGGGGATTCACCCCTCCACTTT.

The chain links TRBV7-9 to TRBJ1-1, with 11 bases fitting TRBD1. CDR1 and CDR2 (germline): SEHNR, FQNEAQ (reference sequence). This CDR3 comprises 13 residues. The ends lost 4 bases at V and 8 bases at J; junction bases unmatched: 3. The DNA of the CDR3 is TGTGCCAGCAGCTGGGACAGGGGGACCGAAGCTTTCTTT. It yields the protein CASSWDRGTEAFF.

The chain employs TRBV30 and TRBJ2-3, with 7 bases fitting TRBD2. This CDR3 contains 15 residues. CDR1 is GTSNPN and CDR2 is SVGIG in the germline V gene (reference sequence). The junction had 5 bases not matched to a gene; V was cut back by 2 bases and J by 0 bases. For the CDR3, the DNA is TGTGCCTGGAGTCCAGGACTAGACAGCACAGATACGCAGTATTTT. This codes for CAWSPGLDSTDTQYF.

This clone came up once. This chain connects TRBV30 to TRBJ1-1; the D is unclear. Germline V gives CDR1 GTSNPN, CDR2 SVGIG (reference sequence). The V gene lost 3 bases and the J gene lost 3 bases, with 11 bases spanning the gap. The CDR3 loop spans 13 amino acids. CDR3 nucleotides: TGTGCCTGGAGGGGCAGTCCGGACACTGAAGCTTTCTTT. Its protein is CAWRGSPDTEAFF.

A few counts support this clone. The CDR3 reads CASSSLGGANEKLFF. The CDR3 DNA is TGTGCCAGCAGCTCCCTGGGGGGGGCTAATGAAAAACTGTTTTTT. The chain links TRBV7-9 to TRBJ1-4; a possible D gene is TRBD1 (5 bases). Germline CDR1 reads SEHNR; CDR2 reads FQNEAQ (reference sequence). The CDR3 extends over 15 amino acids. Trimming left V 4 bases short and J 3 bases short, with 12 bases between.

This clone was recorded only once. The chain recombines TRBV4-2 with TRBJ2-5, with D possibly matching TRBD2 (6 bases). Germline values: CDR1 LGHNA, CDR2 YNFKEQ. The CDR3 loop spans 17 amino acids. The V gene lost 0 bases and the J gene lost 5 bases, with 19 bases spanning the gap. The CDR3, as DNA: TGTGCCAGCAGCCAAGATCCCCAGGGCCAGGAGGGGGAGACCCAGTACTTC. Protein sequence: CASSQDPQGQEGETQYF.

This rearrangement joins TRBV6-1 to TRBJ1-1; possibly TRBD1 for D (5 bases). This CDR3 is 11 amino acids long. V gave up 7 bases and J gave up 5 bases, with 8 bases separating them. CDR1 and CDR2 (germline): MNHNS, SASEGT. The CDR3 nucleotides are TGTGCCAGCACAACAGGTACTGAAGCTTTCTTT. Its protein is CASTTGTEAFF.